These 11 T cell receptor beta chains originate from one sample sequenced in a study of vaccination and CD4 T cells after COVID-19 (dated by TCRdb to 2021 to 2024). Library method: PCR. Instrument on record: Illumina iSeq 100. DNA from cultured CD4+ T cells was subjected to TCR sequencing with the Oncomine TCR Beta short-read assay at the Johns Hopkins FTIC core. TCRdb ran its own pipeline on the public reads, namely fastp trimming at Q25 and MiXCR clone calling, and kept in-frame beta chains. One record per CDR3 amino acid sequence lists the most common genes and DNA. The sample contains roughly 20,000 distinct CDR3 sequences, about three quarters of them found a single time. Jointly, the top ten make up about a sixth of the sample. Their specific antigens are unknown. The treatment or condition label, read with the paper, signifies: approximately nine-day PBMC culture with coronavirus spike peptide pools or control peptides (ViraFEST assay).

Source: CD4+ T cells from blood, cultured in vitro, taken after SARS-CoV-2 vaccination. The receptor source for this set is a human donor who received a COVID-19 vaccine.

This chain uses TRBV21-1 with TRBJ2-2. TRBV21-1 is an annotated pseudogene. This CDR3 contains 12 residues. The CDR3 coding sequence is TGTGCCAGCAGCAAAGATCACGGGGAGCTGTTTTTT. Its protein product is CASSKDHGELFF.

This chain connects TRBV28 to TRBJ1-4; D might be TRBD1 (6 bases). The CDR3 consists of 15 residues. Trimming removed 3 bases at V and 5 bases at J, with 13 bases between. Germline lookup yields CDR1 MDHEN and CDR2 SYDVKM. The CDR3 bases are TGTGCCAGCAGTTTGGCCGGGCAGGGGAATGAAAAACTGTTTTTT. This sequence encodes CASSLAGQGNEKLFF.

The CDR3 DNA reads as TGTGCCAGCAGCGCAAGCGGGGGGTACTCCTACGAGCAGTACTTC. The encoded protein is CASSASGGYSYEQYF. The V call is TRBV6-1, the J call TRBJ2-7; 9 bases are a match to TRBD2. The CDR3 contains 15 residues. Germline assignment: CDR1 MNHNS and CDR2 SASEGT. The J segment lost 0 bases and the V segment lost 6 bases, leaving 6 bases of the junction unmatched.

This clonotype was seen once. V gene TRBV7-2 combines with J gene TRBJ1-2; maybe TRBD1 (5 bases). This CDR3 is 15 amino acids long. Germline V CDR1 and CDR2: SGHTA, FQGNSA. Trimming stripped 1 base from V and 2 bases from J, with 11 bases between. The CDR3 region is CASSLVLRANYGYTF. CDR3 nucleotide sequence: TGTGCCAGCAGCTTAGTCCTCAGGGCCAACTATGGCTACACCTTC.

The CDR3 protein is CASRSVEGQIQETQYF. The CDR3 DNA reads TGTGCCAGCAGAAGCGTCGAGGGACAAATCCAAGAGACCCAGTACTTC. The V call is TRBV6-2 or TRBV6-3, the J call TRBJ2-5; maybe TRBD1 (6 bases). Germline assignment: CDR1 MNHEY and CDR2 SVGEGT. The CDR3 is 16 residues long. V lost 6 bases and J 1 base, leaving 18 bases between the germline ends.

This clonotype was counted between two and nine times. This chain connects TRBV5-8 to TRBJ1-1; unclear D gene. The CDR3 is 14 residues long. V was trimmed by 4 bases and J by 0 bases, leaving 10 bases between them. Germline V gene sequence: CDR1 SGHTS, CDR2 YDEGEE. CDR3 nucleotides: TGTGCCAGCAGCCTCCGCCCCTTGAACACTGAAGCTTTCTTT. This sequence encodes CASSLRPLNTEAFF.

This CDR3 reads CASSDPKAPRERGESNQPQHF. CDR3 DNA sequence: TGTGCCAGCAGCGACCCAAAAGCCCCCCGCGAGAGGGGCGAGAGCAATCAGCCCCAGCATTTT. The genes are TRBV21-1 and TRBJ1-5; TRBD1 is taken as the D call from the table, unchecked against the DNA. TRBV21-1 is a pseudogene segment. CDR3 length: 21 residues.

The chain carries TRBV6-1 and TRBJ1-3, with 7 bases matching TRBD1. The CDR3 sequence is 15 residues long. V shed 1 base and J 2 bases; nucleotides not matched to a gene: 2. Germline loops: CDR1 MNHNS, CDR2 SASEGT. In DNA, the CDR3 is TGTGCCAGCAGTGAAGGGACAGGCACTGGAAACACCATATATTTT. Translating it yields CASSEGTGTGNTIYF.

The rearrangement links TRBV6-1 to TRBJ2-5; D is perhaps TRBD2 (7 bases). In germline, CDR1 is MNHNS, CDR2 SASEGT. Between the trimmed V and J ends, which lost 8 bases and 5 bases, there was a span of 15 bases. This CDR3 spans 13 amino acids. CDR3 DNA: TGTGCCAGCGGCGTCGGGGGGCGGGAGACCCAGTACTTC. This encodes CASGVGGRETQYF.

This sequence joins TRBV6-5 and TRBJ1-6; D is uncertain. The germline gives CDR1 MNHEY, CDR2 SVGAGI. The CDR3 spans 13 residues. Trimming pared 2 bases from V and 2 bases from J, leaving 1 base between. The CDR3 reads CASSYTYNSPLHF. In nucleotides, the CDR3 is TGTGCCAGCAGTTACACCTATAATTCACCCCTCCACTTT.

The chain has TRBV20-1 and TRBJ2-1; 10 bases are shared with TRBD1. V lost 5 bases to trimming and J lost 3 bases; unmatched junction nucleotides: 1. Germline CDR1 reads DFQATT; CDR2 reads SNEGSKA (reference sequence). The CDR3 is made up of 13 amino acids. CDR3 sequence reads: CSAGTGVYNEQFF. CDR3 DNA sequence: TGCAGTGCTGGGACAGGGGTCTACAATGAGCAGTTCTTC.